Below, 6 T cell receptor beta chains from the same sample are listed, as sequenced in a study of blood T cell repertoires in COVID-19. Assay used: immunoSEQ multiplex PCR; TCRdb lists only in-frame clones, some missing. Here the sample spans approximately 54,000 clones, about 86% being singletons. The sample was peripheral blood. These receptors were taken from a man aged 45-65 years with acute or convalescent COVID-19.

The V and J genes are TRBV6-1 and TRBJ1-6; 8 bases fit TRBD1. Trimming cost V 3 bases and J 9 bases; bases outside gene matches: 4. The CDR3 has 14 amino acids. Germline-derived CDR1 and CDR2 are MNHNS and SASEGT. Here the CDR3 reads CASSDGQGGSPLHF. CDR3 DNA: TGTGCCAGCAGTGACGGACAGGGAGGTTCACCCCTCCACTTT.

The gene calls are TRBV19 and TRBJ1-5; D is ambiguous. The ends were cut back, 3 bases at V and 7 bases at J, with 19 bases in the middle. Germline assignment: CDR1 LNHDA and CDR2 SQIVND (reference sequence). This CDR3 contains 16 residues. CDR3 in amino acids: CASSIGQPSSRQPQHF. The CDR3 region has the DNA TGTGCCAGTAGTATTGGGCAACCCTCGAGCAGGCAGCCCCAGCATTTT.

The chain joins TRBV14 to TRBJ1-4, with D perhaps TRBD1 (6 bases). V was shortened by 3 bases and J by 7 bases, with 12 bases between the two germline ends. This CDR3 has 14 residues. Per the germline V gene, CDR1 is SGHDN and CDR2 is FVKESK. The CDR3 DNA reads TGTGCCAGCAGCCAGACAATGGACAGTGAAAAACTGTTTTTT. It is translated as CASSQTMDSEKLFF.

A note on this clone: This specimen includes other DNA sequences encoding the same CDR3. The chain is built from TRBV2 and TRBJ1-5, with 9 positions matching TRBD1. Losses at the gene ends were 4 bases for V and 2 bases for J; bases not matched to a gene: 0. Looked up from germline, CDR1 is SNHLY and CDR2 is FYNNEI. There are 14 residues in the CDR3. The CDR3 sequence is CASSGTGGNQPQHF. DNA of the CDR3: TGTGCCAGCAGTGGGACAGGGGGCAATCAGCCCCAGCATTTT.

The chain is built from TRBV5-1 and TRBJ2-1, with TRBD1 identical over 7 bases. The CDR3 has 16 amino acids. The germline gives CDR1 SGHRS, CDR2 YFSETQ. V shed 4 bases, J shed 0 bases, and the junction held 7 bases outside the gene matches. CDR3 DNA: TGCGCCAGCAGCACCCGACAGGGAAGCTCCTACAATGAGCAGTTCTTC. It specifies CASSTRQGSSYNEQFF.

The chain carries TRBV19 and TRBJ2-2; perhaps TRBD1 as D (6 bases). This CDR3 contains 15 residues. Germline V gives CDR1 LNHDA, CDR2 SQIVND (reference sequence). V gave up 6 bases and J gave up 2 bases, with 13 bases separating them. The CDR3 spells CASRQGGSNTGELFF. CDR3 nucleotide sequence: TGTGCCAGTAGACAAGGGGGATCCAACACCGGGGAGCTGTTTTTT.